This T cell receptor (beta chain) was identified during a study of cytomegalovirus exposure and HLA in healthy donors. This clone occurred a few times. Its cognate antigen is unknown. The CDR3 consists of 15 residues. CDR1 is SGHRS and CDR2 is YFSETQ in the germline V gene. With V trimmed by 0 bases and J by 1 base, 3 bases remained unmatched. Primers: 60 Vbeta forward and 13 Jbeta reverse. Sequencing used immunoSEQ multiplex PCR; TCRdb keeps in-frame clones, though not all of them. This table has some 150,000 clones, more than 80% appearing once. Whole-study results and caveats: Several V segments, TRBV6-2 and TRBV6-3 among them, could not be told apart and were dropped.

The sequenced sample was PBMCs. This chain links TRBV5-1 with TRBJ1-1, with 7 bases aligning to TRBD1. The clonotype was recovered from a woman between 50 and 59 years old in good health and CMV-seronegative. The CDR3 protein is CASSLGGGGNTEAFF. CDR3 sequence (DNA): TGCGCCAGCAGCTTGGGAGGGGGCGGGAACACTGAAGCTTTCTTT. The whole variable domain, remainder taken from reference TRBV5-1 and TRBJ1-1, is KAGVTQTPRYLIKTRGQQVTLSCSPISGHRSVSWYQQTPGQGLQFLFEYFSETQRNKGNFPGRFSGRQFSNSRSEMNVSTLELGDSALYLCASSLGGGGNTEAFFGQGTRLTVV.